The 32 T cell receptor beta chains below all came from one sample that was sequenced in a study of ipilimumab plus nivolumab after autologous stem cell transplantation. Assay used: immunoSEQ multiplex PCR; TCRdb lists only in-frame clones, some missing. The sample includes approximately 12,000 clones, roughly 75% seen only once; the top ten take about 11%. The sample here was PBMCs, taken in a trial of ipilimumab plus nivolumab as post-transplant consolidation. These receptors came from a male donor with multiple myeloma.

The gene calls are TRBV6-1 and TRBJ2-1; 8 bases align to TRBD2. This CDR3 is built from 15 residues. CDR1 MNHNS and CDR2 SASEGT come from the germline V gene. V lost 5 bases, J lost 8 bases, and 11 bases stayed unmatched. This CDR3 reads CASSSERGSYDEQFF. The DNA for the CDR3 is TGTGCCAGCAGTTCGGAGCGGGGGAGTTATGATGAGCAGTTCTTC.

This clone was detected once. Relative to the germline gene, one junction end is altered; a read error may explain this. The chain is built from TRBV7-7 and TRBJ2-1; D gene uncertain. CDR1 SSHAT and CDR2 FNYEAQ come from the germline V gene (reference sequence). The CDR3 has 13 residues. In DNA form, the CDR3 reads TGTGCTAGCAGCTTGGATGCTGGGAATGAGCAGTTCTTC. This encodes CASSLDAGNEQFF.

This chain joins TRBV5-1 and TRBJ2-3; tentatively, D is TRBD1 (5 bases). Trimming took 1 base from V and 4 from J, leaving 10 bases between them. This CDR3 region has 14 residues. CDR1 and CDR2 from the germline V gene are SGHRS and YFSETQ. CDR3 amino acids: CASSLQGRPDTQYF. DNA of the CDR3: TGCGCCAGCAGCTTGCAGGGTAGGCCAGATACGCAGTATTTT. Looking up the rest from reference TRBV5-1 and TRBJ2-3 gives the full variable domain: KAGVTQTPRYLIKTRGQQVTLSCSPISGHRSVSWYQQTPGQGLQFLFEYFSETQRNKGNFPGRFSGRQFSNSRSEMNVSTLELGDSALYLCASSLQGRPDTQYFGPGTRLTVL.

This rearrangement joins TRBV19 to TRBJ1-5, with TRBD1 matching 7 bases. This CDR3 comprises 20 residues. Germline V CDR1 and CDR2: LNHDA, SQIVND (reference sequence). The J segment lost 1 base and the V segment lost 3 bases, leaving 18 bases of the junction unmatched. CDR3 DNA: TGTGCCAGTAGTATCCCCCATTCGAGGAGGGGGCTTGGGAGCAATCAGCCCCAGCATTTT. Amino acid sequence: CASSIPHSRRGLGSNQPQHF.

The sample holds a few counts of this clone. The J gene is TRBJ2-7, the V gene TRBV7-9; tentatively, D is TRBD1 or TRBD2 (5 bases each). The length of the CDR3 is 14 residues. V lost 5 bases and J 0 bases, leaving 11 bases between the germline ends. Germline loops: CDR1 SEHNR, CDR2 FQNEAQ (reference sequence). In DNA, the CDR3 is TGTGCCAGCAGCCCCCTCGGGACCTCCTACGAGCAGTACTTC. Residues: CASSPLGTSYEQYF.

The V call is TRBV6-5, the J call TRBJ1-2; 8 positions agree with TRBD1. The germline V gene encodes CDR1 MNHEY and CDR2 SVGAGI. The CDR3 totals 14 residues. J lost 4 bases, V lost 4 bases, and 5 bases had no gene match. In nucleotides, the CDR3 is TGTGCCAGCAGTTTCAGGGGGCTTGGCTATGGCTACACCTTC. Its translation: CASSFRGLGYGYTF.

The chain links TRBV7-3 to TRBJ1-6, with D unclear. The CDR3 extends over 12 amino acids. Trimming pared 2 bases from V and 13 bases from J, leaving 9 bases between. Looked up from germline, CDR1 is SGHTA and CDR2 is FQGTGA. For the CDR3, the DNA is TGTGCCAGCAGCTTAGTCGCGGGCCCCCTCCACTTT. Translated, it gives CASSLVAGPLHF.

The rearrangement joins TRBV6-5 to TRBJ1-5; D unresolved. The CDR3 spans 14 residues. The germline V gene has CDR1 MNHEY and CDR2 SVGAGI. V gave up 2 bases and J gave up 3 bases, with 8 bases separating them. CDR3 in DNA: TGTGCCAGCAGTTACAGCACGTTCAATCAGCCCCAGCATTTT. Its translation: CASSYSTFNQPQHF.

With respect to this clone: The same CDR3 can be traced to other DNA sequences in this sample. This rearrangement joins TRBV5-6 to TRBJ1-1, with a tentative D call TRBD1 (5 bases). Trimming removed 1 base at V and 5 bases at J, with 6 bases between. Germline V gene sequence: CDR1 SGHDT, CDR2 YYEEEE. There are 12 residues in the CDR3. The CDR3 loop is CASSLRGTEAFF. In DNA, the CDR3 is TGTGCCAGCAGCTTGCGGGGGACTGAAGCTTTCTTT.

The chain recombines TRBV25-1 with TRBJ1-1; D gene ambiguous. CDR3 length: 14 residues. Per the germline V gene, CDR1 is MGHDK and CDR2 is SYGVNS. Trimming left V 1 base short and J 10 bases short, with 16 bases between. CDR3 in amino acids: CASSESGGPRVAFF. CDR3 in DNA: TGTGCCAGCAGTGAATCGGGTGGCCCACGCGTAGCTTTCTTT.

The chain couples TRBV7-3 to TRBJ2-1, with D possibly being TRBD1 (6 bases). V was pared by 4 bases and J by 4 bases, with 14 bases between. This CDR3 is built from 15 residues. In germline, CDR1 is SGHTA, CDR2 FQGTGA. CDR3 DNA: TGTGCCAGCAGCTCCGGACAGAAGGGATACAATGAGCAGTTCTTC. Encoded protein: CASSSGQKGYNEQFF.

The chain employs TRBV11-2 and TRBJ2-7; D is undetermined. V shed 1 base and J shed 6 bases, with 13 bases lying between them. In germline, CDR1 is SGHAT, CDR2 FQNNGV. The CDR3 runs 14 residues. The CDR3 region is CASSLVDNVPEQYF. For the CDR3, the DNA is TGTGCCAGCAGCTTAGTGGATAACGTCCCCGAGCAGTACTTC.

The gene calls are TRBV6-1 and TRBJ1-5, with D hard to call. V was clipped by 6 bases and J by 3 bases, with 3 bases between them. The CDR3 loop spans 11 amino acids. Germline lookup yields CDR1 MNHNS and CDR2 SASEGT. The CDR3 nucleotides are TGTGCCAGCAGCCACAATCAGCCCCAGCATTTT. Translation gives CASSHNQPQHF.

V usage is TRBV4-2 and J usage is TRBJ1-5; D not certain. Germline values: CDR1 LGHNA, CDR2 YNFKEQ. The V end lost 1 base, the J end lost 2 bases, and 6 bases lay between the germline ends. The CDR3 covers 14 residues. CDR3 residues: CASSQARRNQPQHF. The CDR3 coding sequence is TGTGCCAGCAGCCAAGCGCGCCGCAATCAGCCCCAGCATTTT.

This clone was detected only a few times. Other DNA sequences in the sample encode the same CDR3. The V call is TRBV30, the J call TRBJ1-2; 12 nucleotides align to TRBD1. V was clipped by 5 bases and J by 8 bases; unmatched bases: 9. Germline V gene sequence: CDR1 GTSNPN, CDR2 SVGIG (reference sequence). This CDR3 is built from 14 residues. This chain's CDR3 is CAWPAGQGAGGYTF. In nucleotides, the CDR3 is TGTGCCTGGCCCGCGGGACAGGGGGCCGGGGGCTACACCTTC.

This chain joins TRBV6-5 and TRBJ1-2; tentatively, D is TRBD1 (5 bases). The CDR3 is 13 residues long. Trimming shortened V by 8 bases and J by 4 bases, and 14 bases separated the two germline ends. Germline-derived CDR1 and CDR2 are MNHEY and SVGAGI. The DNA for the CDR3 is TGTGCCAGCGTAGACAGCTCCTCCTATGGCTACACCTTC. This encodes CASVDSSSYGYTF.

The chain combines TRBV30 with TRBJ1-2, with D tentatively TRBD1 (6 bases). This CDR3 is built from 13 residues. V lost 2 bases and J lost 5, with 12 bases in between. Germline assignment: CDR1 GTSNPN and CDR2 SVGIG (reference sequence). The CDR3 nucleotides are TGTGCCTGGAGTAGAGGGACACCTTATGGCTACACCTTC. This codes for CAWSRGTPYGYTF.

The chain has TRBV9 and TRBJ2-7; D is unresolved. V shed 0 bases and J shed 3 bases, with 13 bases lying between them. Germline V gives CDR1 SGDLS, CDR2 YYNGEE. This CDR3 spans 15 amino acids. CDR3 loop: CASSVGQASYYEQYF. The CDR3 DNA reads as TGTGCCAGCAGCGTAGGTCAGGCAAGCTACTACGAGCAGTACTTC.

This sequence joins TRBV19 and TRBJ2-2; 7 bases align to TRBD2. The CDR3 spans 15 residues. J lost 3 bases, V lost 8 bases, and 9 bases had no gene match. Germline values: CDR1 LNHDA, CDR2 SQIVND (reference sequence). CDR3 amino acids: CASSPLGGDTGELFF. The CDR3 DNA reads TGTGCCAGTTCCCCCTTGGGGGGGGACACCGGGGAGCTGTTTTTT. Full variable domain (missing parts from reference TRBV19 and TRBJ2-2): DGGITQSPKYLFRKEGQNVTLSCEQNLNHDAMYWYRQDPGQGLRLIYYSQIVNDFQKGDIAEGYSVSREKKESFPLTVTSAQKNPTAFYLCASSPLGGDTGELFFGEGSRLTVL.

The V call is TRBV30, the J call TRBJ1-1, with 8 bases matching TRBD1. The ends lost 4 bases at V and 8 bases at J; junction bases unmatched: 30. This CDR3 comprises 20 residues. Germline CDR1 is GTSNPN and CDR2 is SVGIG (reference sequence). The CDR3 DNA follows: TGTGCCTGGAATAGACAGGGGAACATGAACACTGAAGCTTTGCCCCTAGAAGCTTTCTTT. It specifies CAWNRQGNMNTEALPLEAFF.

This chain links TRBV30 with TRBJ2-3; D is unclear. The CDR3 covers 13 residues. Germline assignment: CDR1 GTSNPN and CDR2 SVGIG (reference sequence). Deletions cut 5 bases from V and 1 base from J, with 10 bases between. CDR3 protein: CAWARQRTDTQYF. CDR3 DNA sequence: TGTGCCTGGGCCCGGCAGCGCACAGATACGCAGTATTTT.

This clone showed up just a few times. The rearrangement links TRBV19 to TRBJ1-1; no firm D call. The V gene's germline CDR1 is LNHDA and CDR2 SQIVND (reference sequence). Trimming left V 5 bases short and J 1 base short, with 8 bases between. The CDR3 is 13 amino acids. The CDR3 sequence is CASSWSGNTEAFF. The CDR3 region has the DNA TGTGCCAGTAGTTGGTCGGGGAACACTGAAGCTTTCTTT. The full variable domain, in which reference TRBV19 and TRBJ1-1 provide the parts outside the CDR3, is DGGITQSPKYLFRKEGQNVTLSCEQNLNHDAMYWYRQDPGQGLRLIYYSQIVNDFQKGDIAEGYSVSREKKESFPLTVTSAQKNPTAFYLCASSWSGNTEAFFGQGTRLTVV.

The rearrangement links TRBV11-2 to TRBJ1-1, with D tentatively TRBD1 (6 bases). Per the germline V gene, CDR1 is SGHAT and CDR2 is FQNNGV. This CDR3 contains 13 residues. Trimming removed 0 bases at V and 14 bases at J, with 16 bases between. The CDR3 here is CASSLDRRTAIFF. CDR3 nucleotide sequence: TGTGCCAGCAGCTTAGATCGACGGACAGCCATCTTCTTT. The variable domain in full, completed from reference TRBV11-2 and TRBJ1-1, reads EAGVAQSPRYKIIEKRQSVAFWCNPISGHATLYWYQQILGQGPKLLIQFQNNGVVDDSQLPKDRFSAERLKGVDSTLKIQPAKLEDSAVYLCASSLDRRTAIFFGQGTRLTVV.

The gene calls are TRBV19 and TRBJ2-7; 8 positions match TRBD1. The CDR3 is 15 amino acids. Germline CDR1 reads LNHDA; CDR2 reads SQIVND (reference sequence). The V gene end was trimmed by 4 bases and the J gene end by 2 bases; junction bases not matched to a gene: 7. The CDR3 reads CASSKGGTGAYEQYF. The CDR3 DNA sequence: TGTGCCAGTAGTAAAGGCGGGACAGGAGCCTACGAGCAGTACTTC.

This sequence joins TRBV19 and TRBJ1-1; 8 nucleotides align to TRBD1. Germline-derived CDR1 and CDR2 are LNHDA and SQIVND (reference sequence). CDR3 length: 17 residues. Trimming removed 8 bases from V and 0 bases from J; junction bases left unmatched: 14. CDR3 protein: CASGPGTGPILNTEAFF. CDR3 in DNA: TGTGCCAGTGGGCCCGGGACAGGACCCATCTTGAACACTGAAGCTTTCTTT. Full variable domain (outside the CDR3, taken from reference TRBV19 and TRBJ1-1): DGGITQSPKYLFRKEGQNVTLSCEQNLNHDAMYWYRQDPGQGLRLIYYSQIVNDFQKGDIAEGYSVSREKKESFPLTVTSAQKNPTAFYLCASGPGTGPILNTEAFFGQGTRLTVV.

This clone was observed a few times. The chain uses TRBV6-1 and TRBJ1-5; 8 positions match TRBD1. In germline, CDR1 is MNHNS, CDR2 SASEGT. V shed 2 bases, J shed 5 bases, and the junction held 5 bases outside the gene matches. The CDR3 consists of 15 residues. CDR3 nucleotide sequence: TGTGCCAGCAGTGAACTACAGGGGGTTGATCAGCCCCAGCATTTT. It is translated as CASSELQGVDQPQHF.

The chain combines TRBV5-8 with TRBJ1-6; TRBD1 might be the D (5 bases). The CDR3 loop spans 14 amino acids. V lost 4 bases and J lost 7, with 12 bases in between. Germline V CDR1 and CDR2: SGHTS, YDEGEE. The CDR3 DNA reads as TGTGCCAGCAGCCCGGGACGAGCCAATTCACCCCTCCACTTT. Translating it yields CASSPGRANSPLHF.

This chain joins TRBV9 and TRBJ2-2; TRBD2 is a possible D gene (5 bases). The CDR3 sequence is 13 residues long. Looked up from germline, CDR1 is SGDLS and CDR2 is YYNGEE. With 3 bases removed from V and 8 bases from J, the gap between germline ends came to 11 bases. CDR3 in amino acids: CASSGSGKGELFF. The CDR3 nucleotides are TGTGCCAGCAGCGGTTCCGGGAAGGGGGAGCTGTTTTTT.

The chain joins TRBV15 to TRBJ1-1, with D possibly TRBD1 on 5 matching bases. Trimming took off 5 bases at V and 0 bases at J, with 13 bases between the two ends. CDR1 and CDR2 from the germline V gene are LNHNV and YYDKDF (reference sequence). This CDR3 is built from 15 residues. CDR3 in DNA: TGTGCCACCAGCGGGGGATTCCGCCTGAACACTGAAGCTTTCTTT. Amino acids: CATSGGFRLNTEAFF. Combining the CDR3 with reference TRBV15 and TRBJ1-1 gives the whole variable domain DAMVIQNPRYQVTQFGKPVTLSCSQTLNHNVMYWYQQKSSQAPKLLFHYYDKDFNNEADTPDNFQSRRPNTSFCFLDIRSPGLGDTAMYLCATSGGFRLNTEAFFGQGTRLTVV.

This clone was counted a few times. This chain uses TRBV28 with TRBJ1-6, with D perhaps matching TRBD1 (5 bases). Trimming cost V 5 bases and J 10 bases, with 18 bases left between them. The CDR3 contains 15 residues. CDR1 is MDHEN, CDR2 SYDVKM, per germline. CDR3 in DNA: TGTGCCAGCAGTCCCCAATCCAGGGTGTTCTCACCCCTCCACTTT. This translates into CASSPQSRVFSPLHF.

This clone has only a few counts. The chain carries TRBV7-2 and TRBJ2-3; D is possibly TRBD2 (8 bases). The V end lost 9 bases, the J end lost 3 bases, and 19 bases lay between the germline ends. Germline V gene lookup returns CDR1 SGHTA and CDR2 FQGNSA. The CDR3 loop spans 15 amino acids. CDR3 sequence reads: CASAGQRGTTDTQYF. The CDR3 DNA reads TGTGCCAGTGCGGGACAGCGGGGGACTACAGATACGCAGTATTTT.

Judged by abundance, this clone is medium-sized. The chain carries TRBV11-2 and TRBJ2-1; D unresolved. The CDR3 length is 13 residues. Germline CDR1 reads SGHAT; CDR2 reads FQNNGV. V gave up 1 base and J gave up 4 bases, with 5 bases separating them. The CDR3 DNA sequence: TGTGCCAGCAGCTTAGTTAGTTACAATGAGCAGTTCTTC. Translation: CASSLVSYNEQFF.